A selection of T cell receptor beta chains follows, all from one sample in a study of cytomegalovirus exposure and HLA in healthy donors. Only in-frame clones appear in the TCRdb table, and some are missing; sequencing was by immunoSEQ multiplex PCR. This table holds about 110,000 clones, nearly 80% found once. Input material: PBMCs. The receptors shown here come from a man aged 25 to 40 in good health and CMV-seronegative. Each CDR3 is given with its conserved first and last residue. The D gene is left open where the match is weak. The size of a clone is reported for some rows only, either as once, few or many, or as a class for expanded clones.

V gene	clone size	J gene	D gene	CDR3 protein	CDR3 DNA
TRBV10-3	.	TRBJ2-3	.	CAISPQGGTRTDTQYF	TGTGCCATCAGTCCCCAGGGCGGGACCCGCACAGATACGCAGTATTTT
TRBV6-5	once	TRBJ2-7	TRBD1	CASSYATGGLEQYF	TGTGCCAGCAGTTACGCCACAGGGGGCCTCGAGCAGTACTTC
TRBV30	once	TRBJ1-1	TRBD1	CASPGQGNTEAFF	TGTGCCTCGCCCGGACAGGGGAACACTGAAGCTTTCTTT
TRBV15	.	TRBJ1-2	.	CATSYGGTTYGYTF	TGTGCCACCTCGTACGGGGGAACCACCTATGGCTACACCTTC
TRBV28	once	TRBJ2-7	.	CASSLGGSSSYEQYF	TGTGCCAGCAGCTTAGGGGGGTCCAGCTCCTACGAGCAGTACTTC
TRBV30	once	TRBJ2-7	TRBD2	CAWFPRLAGETYEQYF	TGTGCCTGGTTTCCGAGGCTAGCGGGAGAAACCTACGAGCAGTACTTC
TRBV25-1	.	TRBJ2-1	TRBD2	CASSDPLAGSGNEQFF	TGTGCCAGCAGTGATCCGCTAGCGGGGTCGGGCAATGAGCAGTTCTTC
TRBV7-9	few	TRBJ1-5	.	CASSPDGNQPQHF	TGTGCCAGCAGTCCTGACGGGAATCAGCCCCAGCATTTT
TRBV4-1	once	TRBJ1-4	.	CASSPYRDNEKLFF	TGCGCCAGCAGCCCGTACAGGGATAATGAAAAACTGTTTTTT
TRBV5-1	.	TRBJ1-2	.	CASSLATIYGYTF	TGCGCCAGCAGCTTGGCGACAATCTATGGCTACACCTTC
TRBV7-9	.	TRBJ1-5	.	CASSLAGGQPQHF	TGTGCCAGCAGCTTAGCGGGAGGTCAGCCCCAGCATTTT
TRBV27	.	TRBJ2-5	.	CASSLERRETQYF	TGTGCCAGCAGTTTAGAGAGGCGGGAGACCCAGTACTTC
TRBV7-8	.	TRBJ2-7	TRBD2	CASSHATIAGGGYEQYF	TGTGCCAGCAGCCATGCTACAATAGCGGGAGGGGGCTACGAGCAGTACTTC
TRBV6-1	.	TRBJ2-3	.	CASSESNSPSTDTQYF	TGTGCCAGCAGTGAGTCGAACAGCCCTAGCACAGATACGCAGTATTTT
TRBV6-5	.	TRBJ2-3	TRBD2	CASSYVAGVPDTQYF	TGTGCCAGCAGTTACGTAGCGGGAGTTCCCGATACGCAGTATTTT
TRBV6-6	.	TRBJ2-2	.	CASSPHVFPLGELFF	TGTGCCAGCAGTCCGCACGTATTCCCACTCGGGGAGCTGTTTTTT
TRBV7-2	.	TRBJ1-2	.	CASSLWGAHGYTF	TGTGCCAGCAGCTTATGGGGCGCTCATGGCTACACCTTC
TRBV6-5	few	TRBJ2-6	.	CASSYSVAGANVLTF	TGTGCCAGCAGTTACTCGGTAGCTGGGGCCAACGTCCTGACTTTC
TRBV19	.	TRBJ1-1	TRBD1	CASSMDRGLSTEAFF	TGTGCCAGTAGTATGGACAGGGGGCTGAGCACTGAAGCTTTCTTT
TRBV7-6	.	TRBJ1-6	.	CASSPLGAYNSPLHF	TGTGCCAGCAGCCCACTCGGGGCCTATAATTCACCCCTCCACTTT
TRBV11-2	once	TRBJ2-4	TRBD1	CASSLVGPGGLGKNIQYF	TGTGCCAGCAGCTTAGTGGGCCCAGGGGGCTTGGGCAAAAACATTCAGTACTTC
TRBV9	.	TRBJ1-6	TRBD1	CASSPRQGDNSPLHF	TGTGCCAGCAGCCCCCGGCAGGGGGACAATTCACCCCTCCACTTT
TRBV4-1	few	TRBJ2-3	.	CASSQENPRGGSTDTQYF	TGCGCCAGCAGCCAAGAGAACCCCCGAGGCGGGAGCACAGATACGCAGTATTTT
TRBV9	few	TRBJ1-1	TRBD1	CASSPGTGRDTEAFF	TGTGCCAGCAGCCCGGGGACAGGGCGGGACACTGAAGCTTTCTTT